This record covers a single TCR beta chain. Its specificity is not known. PCR was performed a second time for 7 to 11 cycles using a sample-barcoded 5' primer and a J-beta primer mix. TCRdb passed the 5' RACE reads through MiXCR, listing each CDR3 protein once. The sample has around 800,000 distinct CDR3 sequences, 62% seen once. This record comes from a study of blood T cells in healthy people across ages. Study-level results: Naive T cell percentage showed a strong correlation with the diversity of TCR beta.

Russia was home to the donors, healthy Caucasian individuals aged about 6 to 90. They isolated at least 6 million PBMCs from each sample. The extraction recovered at least 5.5 micrograms of total RNA per sample. The germline V gene has CDR1 DFQATT and CDR2 SNEGSKA (reference sequence). The CDR3 totals 13 residues. With 6 bases clipped from V and 6 bases from J, the junction kept 5 bases outside the gene matches. The sequence was collected from a young man in good health. This chain links TRBV20-1 with TRBJ1-5; 10 bases agree with TRBD1. The source material was blood. This CDR3 is CSARDRGLQPQHF. The CDR3 DNA follows: TGCAGTGCACGAGACAGGGGGCTTCAGCCCCAGCATTTT.